The entry below describes one T cell receptor beta chain. The entry originates in a study of blood T cell repertoires in COVID-19. Data came from immunoSEQ multiplex PCR; TCRdb stores just in-frame clones and leaves some out. The sample lists 220,000 or so clones, 85% to 90% occurring once. The CDR3 runs to 16 residues. V lost 3 bases to trimming and J lost 8 bases; unmatched junction nucleotides: 9. Germline loops: CDR1 SGHRS, CDR2 YFSETQ. The rearrangement links TRBV5-1 to TRBJ2-1; 12 positions agree with TRBD2. The sequence was obtained from a woman between 18 and 29 years old in a cohort exposed to, infected with or recovered from COVID-19 (not recorded which). Material: PBMCs or T cells enriched from blood (not recorded which). In DNA form, the CDR3 reads TGCGCCAGCAGCTGGACACTAGCGGGGGGTGGGTATGAGCAGTTCTTC. The encoded protein is CASSWTLAGGGYEQFF.